A selection of T cell receptor beta chains follows, all from one sample in a study of vaccination effects on CD4 cells after COVID-19. These receptors lack a known antigen. Here immunoSEQ multiplex PCR was the method, and the copy in TCRdb shows in-frame clones only, minus some. Of around 40,000 clones listed, about 70% are singletons. Specimen: CD4+ T cells from PBMCs cultured without peptide, collected before COVID-19 vaccination. These receptors came from a human donor who received a COVID-19 vaccine. Both conserved end residues are part of each CDR3. A D gene is named only where the DNA matches it firmly. Clone size is shown for a subset of rows, as once, few, many or a class of expanded clone.

v_gene	abundance	j_gene	d_gene	CDR3aa	CDR3nt
TRBV6-5	-	TRBJ2-3	-	CAPGTLTDTQYF	TGTGCCCCCGGGACTCTCACAGATACGCAGTATTTT
TRBV5-6	few	TRBJ2-7	-	CASSLGPSPASSYEQYF	TGTGCCAGCAGCCTAGGACCCAGCCCAGCGAGCTCCTACGAGCAGTACTTC
TRBV10-3	-	TRBJ1-1	-	CAISDPEGLRGVNTEAFF	TGTGCCATCAGTGACCCCGAGGGGCTTCGGGGGGTGAACACTGAAGCTTTCTTT
TRBV11-3	-	TRBJ1-1	-	CASSLASSTEAFF	TGTGCCAGCAGCTTAGCTTCAAGCACTGAAGCTTTCTTT
TRBV7-9	-	TRBJ2-1	TRBD2	CASSFRVGGGARNEQFF	TGTGCCAGCAGCTTTCGTGTCGGCGGGGGGGCCAGGAATGAGCAGTTCTTC
TRBV5-1	-	TRBJ2-3	TRBD2	CASSRGTSEPQYF	TGCGCCAGCAGCCGCGGGACTAGCGAACCGCAGTATTTT
TRBV10-3	-	TRBJ1-5	TRBD1	CALQGAWQPQHF	TGTGCCCTACAGGGGGCCTGGCAGCCCCAGCATTTT
TRBV6-1	-	TRBJ1-1	-	CASSEFAEAFF	TGTGCCAGCAGTGAATTTGCTGAAGCTTTCTTT
TRBV24-1	-	TRBJ1-2	TRBD1	CATSGQGVNYGYTF	TGTGCCACCAGTGGACAGGGAGTCAACTATGGCTACACCTTC
TRBV10-1	-	TRBJ1-3	-	CASSESTGTGNTIYF	TGCGCCAGCAGTGAGTCTACAGGGACTGGAAACACCATATATTTT
TRBV7-2	few	TRBJ2-1	TRBD2	CASSLSTSGGLEQFF	TGTGCCAGCAGCTTATCGACTAGCGGGGGTCTTGAGCAGTTCTTC
TRBV11-3	-	TRBJ2-7	-	CASSLGGGGSSYEQYF	TGTGCCAGCAGCCTCGGAGGCGGGGGCTCCTCCTACGAGCAGTACTTC
TRBV19	-	TRBJ1-1	-	CASSIDPLGLGSMNTEAFF	TGTGCCAGTAGTATAGATCCGCTAGGGCTCGGGTCCATGAACACTGAAGCTTTCTTT
TRBV5-1	few	TRBJ1-4	TRBD1	CASSLGQGATNEKLFF	TGCGCCAGCAGCTTGGGGCAGGGGGCAACTAATGAAAAACTGTTTTTT
TRBV11-2	once	TRBJ2-4	TRBD2	CASSTRAGAEVAKNIQYF	TGTGCCAGCAGCACCAGGGCGGGAGCGGAGGTAGCCAAAAACATTCAGTACTTC
TRBV2	-	TRBJ2-3	TRBD2	CAGRREGLGDTQYF	TGTGCCGGCAGACGGGAGGGCCTTGGAGATACGCAGTATTTT
TRBV6-5	-	TRBJ2-7	-	CASSLSWTGSYEQYF	TGTGCCAGCAGTCTATCGTGGACTGGGAGCTACGAGCAGTACTTC
TRBV4-1	-	TRBJ1-2	-	CASSQEVAVLRVGGYTF	TGCGCCAGCAGCCAAGAAGTGGCCGTTTTGCGGGTTGGTGGCTACACCTTC
TRBV5-1	-	TRBJ2-7	TRBD2	CASSLEAGGSYEQYF	TGCGCCAGCAGCTTAGAAGCGGGGGGGTCCTACGAGCAGTACTTC
TRBV5-4	-	TRBJ2-5	TRBD2	CASSSSTSGRRKQTQYF	TGTGCCAGCAGCTCGTCGACTAGCGGGAGGCGTAAACAGACCCAGTACTTC
TRBV6-2/TRBV6-3	-	TRBJ2-5	TRBD2	CASSFLSSGQETQYF	TGTGCCAGCAGTTTTTTATCTAGCGGCCAAGAGACCCAGTACTTC
TRBV5-1	few	TRBJ2-7	TRBD2	CASSLLASGTSEQYF	TGCGCCAGCAGCTTGTTGGCTAGCGGGACTAGTGAGCAGTACTTC
TRBV6-5	-	TRBJ1-5	TRBD1	CASTRTGGVNQPQHF	TGTGCCAGCACCAGGACAGGGGGGGTTAATCAGCCCCAGCATTTT
TRBV11-2	-	TRBJ1-2	-	CASSLVSLQDGYTF	TGTGCCAGCAGCTTAGTGTCACTCCAAGATGGCTACACCTTC
TRBV5-8	few	TRBJ2-2	-	CASSLGSTGELFF	TGTGCCAGCAGCTTGGGATCTACCGGGGAGCTGTTTTTT
TRBV14	-	TRBJ1-4	-	CASSYLGAGRNEKLFF	TGTGCCAGCAGCTACCTGGGGGCAGGGAGAAATGAAAAACTGTTTTTT
TRBV11-2	medium-sized	TRBJ2-1	-	CASSLDRGAYNEQFF	TGTGCCAGCAGCTTAGATAGGGGAGCCTACAATGAGCAGTTCTTC
TRBV4-1	-	TRBJ2-7	-	CASSQATATYEQYF	TGCGCCAGCAGCCAAGCAACAGCAACCTACGAGCAGTACTTC
TRBV19	-	TRBJ1-2	TRBD1	CASSIGAGGVVDGYTF	TGTGCCAGTAGTATAGGTGCAGGGGGCGTCGTGGATGGCTACACCTTC
TRBV27	-	TRBJ2-3	-	CASSLYPGIQDTQYF	TGTGCCAGCAGTTTATATCCGGGGATTCAGGATACGCAGTATTTT